The 14 T cell receptor beta chains in this list originate from one sample, sequenced in a study of spatial heterogeneity in lung cancer. Study-level findings and limits: It was found that expanded intratumoral alpha and beta TCR counts tracked tumor mutation counts.

TCRdb itself ran the 5' RACE reads through MiXCR, one entry per CDR3 protein. The sample lists 13,000 or so distinct CDR3 sequences, under 6% occurring once. This sample's time point: sample taken at primary tumor resection. These receptors' targets are unknown. This specimen consisted of lung tumor tissue, obtained at surgery. The receptors come from a male donor with early-stage non-small cell lung cancer.

Comments on this clonotype: A much larger clone lies one base from this, so it may be a read error. This rearrangement joins TRBV6-2 or TRBV6-3 to TRBJ2-7; a possible D gene is TRBD1 (5 bases). The CDR3 is 15 residues long. CDR1 is MNHEY and CDR2 is SVGEGT in the germline V gene. The V gene lost 2 bases and the J gene lost 3 bases, with 14 bases spanning the gap. The CDR3 nucleotides are TGTGCCAGCAGTTACCCACGGGCAGGACACTACGAGCAGTACTTC. It specifies CASSYPRAGHYEQYF.

By sample fraction, this clonotype is large (0.1 to 1%). This chain links TRBV7-6 with TRBJ1-2; a possible D gene is TRBD1 (6 bases). This CDR3 is 14 amino acids long. Germline lookup yields CDR1 SGHVS and CDR2 FNYEAQ. V lost 5 bases and J lost 9, with 19 bases in between. In DNA, the CDR3 is TGTGCCAGCAGCCCCCTGCTTTTGGGGGGCCGCTACACCTTC. It is translated as CASSPLLLGGRYTF.

In its sample, this clonotype was seen many times. This sequence joins TRBV3-1 and TRBJ2-1, with TRBD2 matching over 13 bases. CDR1 is LGHDT and CDR2 is YNNKEL in the germline V gene (reference sequence). The CDR3 runs 14 residues. J gave up 16 bases and V 0 bases, and 6 bases lay outside the gene matches. The CDR3 nucleotides are TGTGCCAGCAGCCAAGATACTAGCGGGGGGGCTCATTTCTTC. It yields the protein CASSQDTSGGAHFF.

This chain links TRBV6-1 with TRBJ2-7; D unresolved. The V gene lost 6 bases and the J gene lost 4 bases, with 19 bases spanning the gap. The CDR3 is 15 residues long. Germline V gene sequence: CDR1 MNHNS, CDR2 SASEGT. The DNA for the CDR3 is TGTGCCAGCAGCAGGATGGGCGGAACGGGTTACGAGCAGTACTTC. Translating it yields CASSRMGGTGYEQYF.

This clonotype has at least ten counts. The rearrangement uses TRBV6-5 and TRBJ2-3, with 8 bases fitting TRBD2. CDR1 is MNHEY, CDR2 SVGAGI, per germline. The CDR3 is made up of 13 amino acids. The junction had 4 bases not matched to a gene; V was cut back by 7 bases and J by 4 bases. This CDR3 is CASMWRGADTQYF. The DNA for the CDR3 is TGTGCCAGCATGTGGCGGGGGGCAGATACGCAGTATTTT.

Note on this clonotype: This may be a read error: a much more frequent sequence differs by one nucleotide. V and J are TRBV6-5 and TRBJ2-5; possibly TRBD1 or TRBD2 for D (5 bases each). The CDR3 loop spans 15 amino acids. CDR1 is MNHEY, CDR2 SVGAGI, per germline. The CDR3 DNA reads TGTGCCAACAGTCAAAGGGACCGAAGGTCGGGGACCCAGTACTTC. Its protein product is CANSQRDRRSGTQYF.

This clonotype was detected ten times or more. This chain links TRBV28 with TRBJ1-4, with D uncertain. In germline, CDR1 is MDHEN, CDR2 SYDVKM. The CDR3 length is 13 residues. Trimming took off 3 bases at V and 8 bases at J, with 10 bases between the two ends. CDR3 sequence reads: CASSFVEREKLFF. The CDR3 DNA follows: TGTGCCAGCAGTTTCGTGGAACGCGAAAAACTGTTTTTT.

This clonotype was detected only a few times. The V and J genes are TRBV28 and TRBJ1-5; 8 bases line up with TRBD1. The CDR3 consists of 16 residues. V was pared by 5 bases and J by 3 bases, with 9 bases of the junction left unmatched. Germline V gives CDR1 MDHEN, CDR2 SYDVKM. DNA of the CDR3: TGTGCCAGCAGTCATCTGACAGGGGACGCCAATCAGCCCCAGCATTTT. It specifies CASSHLTGDANQPQHF.

This clonotype occurred a few times. The chain links TRBV6-1 to TRBJ2-5; TRBD2 matches 8 bases. CDR3 length: 14 amino acids. Germline CDR1 and CDR2: MNHNS and SASEGT. The J segment lost 2 bases and the V segment lost 5 bases, leaving 4 bases of the junction unmatched. CDR3 amino acids: CASSISGGQETQYF. The CDR3 nucleotides are TGTGCCAGCAGTATAAGCGGGGGACAAGAGACCCAGTACTTC.

There are a few counts of this clonotype. The rearrangement uses TRBV28 and TRBJ1-6, with D perhaps TRBD1 (5 bases). Trimming took off 6 bases at V and 9 bases at J, with 21 bases between the two ends. This CDR3 has 16 residues. Germline V lookup: CDR1 MDHEN, CDR2 SYDVKM. The CDR3 DNA reads TGTGCCAGCAGCCTAGGCTCGGGACTTCCTCCTTCACCCCTCCACTTT. It specifies CASSLGSGLPPSPLHF.

On this clonotype: The junction departs from germline at one end; a sequencing error may be responsible. The chain has TRBV27 and TRBJ1-6; D unresolved. This CDR3 region has 14 residues. The germline V gene encodes CDR1 MNHEY and CDR2 SMNVEV (reference sequence). In DNA, the CDR3 is TGTGCCAGCAGTTCCGGACGGGATAATCCACCCCTCCACTTT. Translation: CASSSGRDNPPLHF.

Only a few counts were recorded for this clonotype. The rearrangement joins TRBV27 to TRBJ2-2; 8 bases are shared with TRBD2. V trimming: 1 base; J trimming: 0 bases; junction bases outside the gene matches: 1. From germline, CDR1 is MNHEY and CDR2 SMNVEV (reference sequence). The CDR3 consists of 16 residues. This CDR3 is CASSLLLAANTGELFF. CDR3 in DNA: TGTGCCAGCAGTTTATTACTAGCGGCGAACACCGGGGAGCTGTTTTTT.

The gene calls are TRBV7-2 and TRBJ2-7; 15 bases are a match to TRBD2. Germline CDR1 reads SGHTA; CDR2 reads FQGNSA. The trim removed 6 bases at V and 3 bases at J, leaving 15 bases unmatched. The CDR3 runs to 19 residues. This CDR3 is CASRPGTGTSGGSSYEQYF. The CDR3 DNA reads as TGTGCCAGCAGACCCGGGACAGGGACTAGCGGGGGGTCTAGCTACGAGCAGTACTTC.

In this sample, this clonotype turned up many times. This sequence joins TRBV7-2 and TRBJ1-1, with D possibly TRBD1 on 5 matching bases. Trimming cost V 6 bases and J 1 base, with 15 bases left between them. Germline CDR1 SGHTA, CDR2 FQGNSA. The CDR3 loop spans 15 amino acids. For the CDR3, the DNA is TGTGCCAGCAGTATCAGGACACGGGAGAACACTGAAGCTTTCTTT. Its translation: CASSIRTRENTEAFF.